This T cell receptor (beta chain) stems from a study of T cells in Graves' hyperthyroidism and ophthalmopathy. The study, taken as a whole, reports: The model made its ophthalmopathy prediction, and onset followed a median approximately 6.5 months later. In simple terms, a model built on 13 V-J features told ophthalmopathy apart from stable hyperthyroidism. Most clonotypes that expanded in the thyroid above 0.001 also showed up in blood.

RNA transcripts yielded amplified TCR beta CDR3 regions. When the TCR CDR3 underwent first-round RT-PCR, the HTBI primer set was used. TCRdb re-derived calls from the multiplex PCR reads in MiXCR, one entry per CDR3 protein. The sample has 550,000 to 700,000 distinct CDR3 sequences; under 60% are singletons. Notes on this clonotype: The antigen is unknown.

Clinical symptoms, serum thyroxine, TRAb, thyroid ultrasound and orbital computed tomography established diagnosis. The sequencing sample was made of peripheral blood or thyroid tissue (not recorded which). The TCR originated in an adult woman with Graves' disease, either hyperthyroidism or ophthalmopathy (not recorded which).

As DNA, the CDR3 is TGTGCCAGCAGCTTAGTCATACAGGGGGGGACTAATGAAAAACTGTTTTTT. Its protein is CASSLVIQGGTNEKLFF. The genes are TRBV7-2 and TRBJ1-4, with 8 bases fitting TRBD1. V shed 1 base and J 2 bases; nucleotides not matched to a gene: 6. The CDR3 consists of 17 residues. The V gene's germline CDR1 is SGHTA and CDR2 FQGNSA.